A selection of T cell receptor beta chains follows, all from one sample in a study of T cell responses to AZD1222 COVID-19 vaccine. The assay was immunoSEQ multiplex PCR, and TCRdb's table has in-frame clones only and misses some. The sample contains 70,000 to 80,000 clones, 80% of which appear only once. This sample comprised peripheral blood, obtained 28 days after the second AZD1222 dose. These TCRs come from an adult who received the AZD1222 COVID-19 vaccine. Each CDR3 is given with its conserved first and last residue. D genes are given only for firm matches.

V gene,D gene,CDR3 protein
TRBV15,NA,CATSWDTFSGNTIYF
TRBV5-8,NA,CASSLPRKDSPLHF
TRBV28,TRBD1,CASRPTGAGEKLFF
TRBV10-3,NA,CAISERVGPQHF
TRBV19,TRBD1,CASSMRDRVVDGYTF
TRBV15,NA,CATSRDRRVETQYF
TRBV19,TRBD1,CASGRQGAGANVLTF
TRBV28,NA,CASRPRDTDSYEQYF
TRBV7-2,NA,CASSLPGETQYF
TRBV18,TRBD2,CASSPGLAGGTGELFF
TRBV5-4,NA,CASSPRVGGGEAFF
TRBV24-1,TRBD1,CATAPTGTGLGNEQFF
TRBV7-9,NA,CASSRQLDRQSTNEKLFF
TRBV7-2,TRBD2,CASSFGASGQETQYF
TRBV6-5,TRBD2,CASSYEGLAENYEQYF
TRBV7-6,TRBD1,CASSPGTGLNNEQFF
TRBV10-3,TRBD2,CATGLAGGFPSSYEQYF
TRBV28,TRBD1,CASSFQGTGSTGELFF
TRBV29-1,TRBD1,CSVEGQGGGLYNEQFF
TRBV19,NA,CASSPNRVNEQFF
TRBV4-2,NA,CASSQEGPPGSGNTIYF
TRBV7-2,TRBD2,CASSLGVSGSTDTQYF
TRBV5-6,NA,CASSLGAENSPLHF
TRBV6-6,NA,CASSGRRAGGLNEQFF
TRBV28,NA,CASSLRAYQPQHF
TRBV7-3,TRBD2,CASSPQGAGTDTQYF
TRBV10-2,TRBD2,CATRLAGIRGTQYF
TRBV28,NA,CASSLAGSHSPLHF
TRBV3-1/TRBV3-2,NA,CASSRDYGVGGYTEAFF
TRBV6-2/TRBV6-3,NA,CASSYSGGRRTGGYTF
TRBV7-8,NA,CASSLKGDVYEQYF
TRBV19,TRBD1,CASRRQGTGNSPLHF
TRBV7-2,NA,CASSLALLGNNEQFF
TRBV15,TRBD1,CATSSTGQVNSYEQYF
TRBV4-2,NA,CASSHTAGGDGYTF
TRBV15,TRBD1,CATSRQTGPQFF
TRBV28,NA,CASSSGGSYNEQFF
TRBV7-2,NA,CASSFVRSRSGNTIYF
TRBV11-3,NA,CASSTQGNTEAFF
TRBV10-3,NA,CAISGGPSWGQPQHF
TRBV19,NA,CASSIVGGLETQYF
TRBV11-2,NA,CASTVRQGSDEQYF
TRBV5-4,NA,CASSSPSLGTAYEQYF
TRBV7-9,NA,CASSLTYNEQFF
TRBV18,TRBD1,CASSAPGQVVLATEAFF
TRBV3-1/TRBV3-2,TRBD2,CASSLGLADGYEQYF
TRBV6-6,NA,CASTTDEVHEQYF
TRBV28,NA,CASSVARVYEQYF
TRBV28,TRBD1,CASSSEGAREKLFF
TRBV30,TRBD1,CAWRVGTGSVGKLFF
TRBV25-1,TRBD1,CASSELGQPYGYTF
TRBV6-5,NA,CASSYSQGRHHLGYTF
TRBV11-2,NA,CASSLQGDQPQHF
TRBV9,NA,CASSVDGNQPQHF
TRBV27,NA,CASSFRRDEAFF
TRBV7-3,NA,CASSLMAGTYNEQFF
TRBV9,NA,CASSGQGFGNQPQHF
TRBV2,TRBD2,CASSGTSGAVGELFF